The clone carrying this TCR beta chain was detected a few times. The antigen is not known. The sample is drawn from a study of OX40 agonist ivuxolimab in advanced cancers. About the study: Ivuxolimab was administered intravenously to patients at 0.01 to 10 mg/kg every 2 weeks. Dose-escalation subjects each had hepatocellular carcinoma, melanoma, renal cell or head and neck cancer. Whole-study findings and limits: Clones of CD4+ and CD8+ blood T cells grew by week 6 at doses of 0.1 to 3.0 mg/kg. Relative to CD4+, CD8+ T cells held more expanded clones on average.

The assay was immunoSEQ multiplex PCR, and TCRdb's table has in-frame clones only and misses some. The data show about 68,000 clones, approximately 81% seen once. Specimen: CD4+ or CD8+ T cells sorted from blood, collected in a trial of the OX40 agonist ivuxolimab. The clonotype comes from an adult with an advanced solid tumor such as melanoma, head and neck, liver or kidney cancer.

CDR3 in DNA: TGTGCCAGTAGTATAGACCCTCGGGCAGCGGGGGCCAACGTCCTGACTTTC. As protein: CASSIDPRAAGANVLTF. The V and J genes are TRBV19 and TRBJ2-6, with unresolved D. Germline values: CDR1 LNHDA, CDR2 SQIVND (reference sequence). Trimming pared 0 bases from V and 4 bases from J, leaving 13 bases between. This CDR3 region has 17 residues.